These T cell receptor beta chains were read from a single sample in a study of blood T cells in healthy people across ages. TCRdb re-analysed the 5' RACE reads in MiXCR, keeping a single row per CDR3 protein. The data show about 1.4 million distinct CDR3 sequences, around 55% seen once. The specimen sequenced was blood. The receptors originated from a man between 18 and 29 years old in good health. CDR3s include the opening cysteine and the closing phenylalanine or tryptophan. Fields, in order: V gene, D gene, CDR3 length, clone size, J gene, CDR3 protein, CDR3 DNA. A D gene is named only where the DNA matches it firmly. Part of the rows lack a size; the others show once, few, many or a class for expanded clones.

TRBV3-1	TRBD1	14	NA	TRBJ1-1	CASSVQGSYTEAFF	TGTGCCAGCAGCGTACAGGGGTCCTACACTGAAGCTTTCTTT
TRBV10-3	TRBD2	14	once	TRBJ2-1	CAISAGTSDYEQFF	TGTGCCATCAGTGCCGGGACTAGCGACTATGAGCAGTTCTTC
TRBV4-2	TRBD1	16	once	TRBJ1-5	CASSQVDRVGNQPQHF	TGTGCCAGCAGCCAAGTCGACAGGGTGGGAAATCAGCCCCAGCATTTT
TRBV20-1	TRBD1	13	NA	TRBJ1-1	CSAGDSMNTEAFF	TGCAGTGCCGGGGACAGCATGAACACTGAAGCTTTCTTT
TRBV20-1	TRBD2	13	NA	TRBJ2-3	CSASAAGEDTQYF	TGCAGTGCTAGTGCAGCGGGAGAAGATACGCAGTATTTT
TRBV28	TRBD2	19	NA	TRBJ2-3	CASRRLAGGFGSGTDTQYF	TGTGCCAGCAGACGACTAGCGGGGGGATTTGGGTCGGGCACAGATACGCAGTATTTT
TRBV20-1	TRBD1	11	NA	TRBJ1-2	CNVRDSYGYTF	TGCAACGTCCGGGACAGCTATGGCTACACCTTC
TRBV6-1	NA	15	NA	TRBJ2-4	CASSEGTLAKNIQYF	TGTGCCAGCAGTGAAGGGACGCTAGCCAAAAACATTCAGTACTTC
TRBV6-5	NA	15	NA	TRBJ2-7	CASSIYSLGSYEQYF	TGTGCCAGCAGTATTTACAGCCTCGGGTCCTACGAGCAGTACTTC
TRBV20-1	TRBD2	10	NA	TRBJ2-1	CSALSGIKFF	TGCAGTGCCCTTAGCGGGATTAAGTTCTTC
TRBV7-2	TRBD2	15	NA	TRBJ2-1	CASSLALAGRYEQFF	TGTGCCAGCAGCTTAGCCCTAGCGGGGCGGTATGAGCAGTTCTTC
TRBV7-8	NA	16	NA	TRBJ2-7	CASSLARFGPSYEQYF	TGTGCCAGCAGCTTAGCGCGATTCGGGCCCTCCTACGAGCAGTACTTC
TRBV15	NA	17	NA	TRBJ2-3	CATSRGPGVMNTDTQYF	TGTGCCACCAGCAGGGGGCCAGGGGTAATGAACACAGATACGCAGTATTTT
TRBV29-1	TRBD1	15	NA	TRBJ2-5	CSVEHRDRIQETQYF	TGCAGCGTTGAGCATCGGGACAGAATCCAAGAGACCCAGTACTTC
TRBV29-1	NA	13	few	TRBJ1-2	CSVEGGSRYGYTF	TGCAGCGTTGAGGGAGGGAGCCGCTATGGCTACACCTTC
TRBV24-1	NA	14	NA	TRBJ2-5	CATSQGDGEETQYF	TGTGCCACCAGTCAGGGTGACGGAGAAGAGACCCAGTACTTC
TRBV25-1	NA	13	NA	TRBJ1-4	CASSDEPQGKLFF	TGTGCCAGCAGTGATGAACCTCAGGGAAAACTGTTTTTT
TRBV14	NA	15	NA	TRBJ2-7	CASSQGRGSTIEQYF	TGTGCCAGCAGCCAGGGACGGGGCAGTACCATCGAGCAGTACTTC
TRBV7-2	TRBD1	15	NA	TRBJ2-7	CASSPPGQGVYEQYF	TGTGCCAGCAGCCCACCGGGACAGGGGGTGTACGAGCAGTACTTC
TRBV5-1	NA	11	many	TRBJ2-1	CASSLVGEQFF	TGTGCCAGCAGCTTGGTAGGTGAGCAGTTCTTC
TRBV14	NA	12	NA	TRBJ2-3	CASSLDPNTQYF	TGTGCCAGCAGTCTTGACCCCAATACGCAGTATTTT
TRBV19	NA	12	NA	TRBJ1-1	CASKYGGTEAFF	TGTGCCAGTAAATACGGGGGCACTGAAGCTTTCTTT
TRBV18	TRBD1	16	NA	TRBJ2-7	CASSHNSGTGVVEQYF	TGTGCCAGCTCACATAATTCCGGGACAGGGGTGGTCGAGCAGTACTTC
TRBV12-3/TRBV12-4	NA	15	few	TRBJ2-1	CASSLRSYSYNEQFF	TGTGCCAGCAGTTTAAGGTCATACTCCTACAATGAGCAGTTCTTC
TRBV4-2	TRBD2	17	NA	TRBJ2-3	CASSLGTGLAGPDTQYF	TGTGCCAGCAGCCTCGGTACGGGACTAGCGGGGCCAGATACGCAGTATTTT
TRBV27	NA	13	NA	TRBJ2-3	CASSYQGEDTQYF	TGTGCTAGCAGTTACCAAGGGGAAGATACGCAGTATTTT
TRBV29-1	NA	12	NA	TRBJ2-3	CSVYGGGDTQYF	TGCAGCGTTTATGGAGGGGGCGATACGCAGTATTTT
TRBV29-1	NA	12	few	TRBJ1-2	CSVDQINYGYTF	TGCAGCGTTGACCAGATAAACTATGGCTACACCTTC
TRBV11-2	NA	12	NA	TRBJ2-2	CASSHLSRDLFF	TGTGCCAGCAGCCACCTATCGCGGGACCTGTTTTTT
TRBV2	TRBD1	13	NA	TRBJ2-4	CASNDREYGEQYF	TGTGCCAGCAACGACAGGGAGTACGGGGAGCAGTACTTC
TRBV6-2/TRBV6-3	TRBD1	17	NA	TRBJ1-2	CASKEKGRQGYNYGYTF	TGTGCCAGCAAGGAAAAGGGAAGACAGGGATATAACTATGGCTACACCTTC
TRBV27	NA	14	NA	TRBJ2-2	CASSFRGLAGELFF	TGTGCCAGCAGTTTTCGAGGGTTAGCCGGGGAGCTGTTTTTT
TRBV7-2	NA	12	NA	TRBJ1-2	CASSHATGGYTF	TGTGCCAGCAGCCACGCCACGGGAGGCTACACCTTC
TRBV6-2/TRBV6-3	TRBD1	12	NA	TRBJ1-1	CASSYRGREAFF	TGTGCCAGCAGTTACAGGGGGCGAGAGGCTTTCTTT
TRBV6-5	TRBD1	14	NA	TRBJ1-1	CASRLTGADTEAFF	TGTGCCAGCAGGCTTACAGGGGCCGACACTGAAGCTTTCTTT
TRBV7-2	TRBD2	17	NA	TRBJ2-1	CASSNPGGAGSYNEQFF	TGTGCCAGCAGCAACCCGGGGGGAGCGGGGTCCTACAATGAGCAGTTCTTC
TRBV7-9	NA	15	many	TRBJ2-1	CASSLIATLREEQFF	TGTGCCAGCAGCTTAATAGCAACCCTAAGAGAAGAGCAGTTCTTC
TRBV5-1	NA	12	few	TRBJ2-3	CASSWERGTQYF	TGCGCCAGCAGCTGGGAAAGGGGCACGCAGTATTTT
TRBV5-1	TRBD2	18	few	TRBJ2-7	CASSSLGLAGGNSYEQYF	TGCGCCAGCAGCTCCCTTGGACTAGCGGGAGGGAACTCCTACGAGCAGTACTTC
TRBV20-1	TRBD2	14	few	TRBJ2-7	CSARGTSGDYEQYF	TGCAGTGCTAGAGGGACTAGTGGAGACTACGAGCAGTACTTC
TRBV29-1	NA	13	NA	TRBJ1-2	CSVRDRKFYGYTF	TGCAGCGTCCGCGACAGGAAGTTTTATGGCTACACCTTC
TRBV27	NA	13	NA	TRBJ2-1	CASSVGRHNEQFF	TGTGCCAGCAGTGTGGGCAGACACAATGAGCAGTTCTTC
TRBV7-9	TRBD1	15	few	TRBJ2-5	CASSLAAQGKETQYF	TGTGCCAGCAGCTTAGCAGCACAGGGGAAAGAGACCCAGTACTTC
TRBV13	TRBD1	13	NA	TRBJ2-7	CASEPGGHYEQYF	TGTGCCAGCGAACCAGGGGGTCACTACGAGCAGTACTTC
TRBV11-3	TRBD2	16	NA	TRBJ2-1	CASSHRLAGGHNEQFF	TGTGCCAGCAGCCACCGACTAGCGGGGGGTCACAATGAGCAGTTCTTC
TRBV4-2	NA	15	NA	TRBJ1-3	CASSQGRTTGNTIYF	TGTGCCAGCAGCCAAGGGCGGACAACGGGAAACACCATATATTTT
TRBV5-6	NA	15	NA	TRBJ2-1	CASSLRVMSWNEQFF	TGTGCCAGCAGCTTGAGGGTCATGAGTTGGAATGAGCAGTTCTTC
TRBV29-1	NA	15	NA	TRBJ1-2	CSVAPTGNLNYGYTF	TGCAGCGTTGCCCCTACAGGGAACCTTAACTATGGCTACACCTTC
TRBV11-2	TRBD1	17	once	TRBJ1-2	CASSSPNRGLANYGYTF	TGTGCCAGCAGCTCTCCCAACAGGGGTTTGGCTAACTATGGCTACACCTTC
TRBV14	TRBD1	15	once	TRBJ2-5	CASSQEGQGIYERYF	TGTGCCAGCAGCCAAGAGGGACAGGGGATCTACGAGCGGTACTTC